The TCR beta chain described here comes from a study of T cell responses to AZD1222 COVID-19 vaccine. Study observations and caveats: Two AZD1222 administrations were followed by greater Spike-specific TCR breadth and depth. Donors were largely white British and mainly female; clonal diversity was possibly underestimated.

The trim removed 7 bases at V and 1 base at J, leaving 6 bases unmatched. The CDR3 is 15 amino acids. Per the germline V gene, CDR1 is SNHLY and CDR2 is FYNNEI. Concerning this clone: Its antigen is undetermined.

Profiling relied on immunoSEQ multiplex PCR, and the TCRdb table lists in-frame clones only, not all of them. The sample has roughly 100,000 clones; around 89% are singletons. The TCR was taken from an adult in good health. The specimen comprised peripheral blood, sampled on day 0 of AZD1222 vaccination. The rearrangement links TRBV2 to TRBJ2-3; 9 nucleotides agree with TRBD2. The CDR3 reads CASTIAGGRTDTQYF. The CDR3 nucleotides read TGTGCCAGCACTATCGCGGGAGGGCGCACAGATACGCAGTATTTT.